What follows are 17 T cell receptor beta chains derived from one specimen sequenced in a study of blood T cell repertoires in COVID-19 (dated by TCRdb to the early 2020s). Libraries were built with the immunoSEQ multiplex PCR assay. This immuneACCESS table, as held by TCRdb, lists in-frame sequences with V and J called but not all clones. Of the missing ones, under half trace to an unresolved V gene in checked studies; the others have no known cause. In all, the sample holds hundreds of thousands of clones, and about 85% of those were seen once. The top ten hold 10% to 15% of the sample. Material for sequencing was peripheral blood. Receptors originate from a human donor in a cohort sampled during active COVID-19.

The rearrangement uses TRBV19 and TRBJ2-3; weak D call: TRBD2 (6 bases). The CDR3 contains 14 residues. The germline CDR1 and CDR2 sequences are LNHDA and SQIVND (reference sequence). V lost 7 bases and J 0 bases, leaving 11 bases between the germline ends. CDR3 region: CASNLRGSTDTQYF. As DNA, the CDR3 is TGTGCCAGTAACCTGCGGGGTAGCACAGATACGCAGTATTTT.

The gene calls are TRBV12-3 or TRBV12-4 and TRBJ2-7; TRBD1 aligns across 11 bases. V trimming: 6 bases; J trimming: 4 bases; junction bases outside the gene matches: 2. CDR3 length: 13 residues. CDR3: CASSRDRGYEQYF. The CDR3 DNA reads TGTGCCAGCAGCCGGGACAGGGGGTACGAGCAGTACTTC.

CDR3 amino acids: CSASLAYEQYF. In DNA form, the CDR3 reads TGCAGTGCTAGCCTTGCCTACGAGCAGTACTTC. The gene calls are TRBV20-1 and TRBJ2-7; D gene unclear. Germline V gene lookup returns CDR1 DFQATT and CDR2 SNEGSKA (reference sequence). The CDR3 loop spans 11 amino acids. V was cut by 3 bases and J by 2 bases, with 5 bases left in between.

The rearrangement joins TRBV28 to TRBJ1-4; tentatively, D is TRBD1 (6 bases). V was shortened by 4 bases and J by 8 bases, with 20 bases between the two germline ends. This CDR3 contains 16 residues. Looked up from germline, CDR1 is MDHEN and CDR2 is SYDVKM. The CDR3 coding sequence is TGTGCCAGCAGTTCCCCCGGACGGGGAAGGGGGGAAAAACTGTTTTTT. As protein: CASSSPGRGRGEKLFF.

V gene TRBV1 combines with J gene TRBJ2-5; the table's TRBD1 call for D was not verified on the DNA. TRBV1 is a pseudogene. CDR3 length: 13 residues. Written as DNA, the CDR3 is TGCACCAGCAGCCGGGCCTTAGGGGGGACCCAGTACTTC. This translates into CTSSRALGGTQYF.

The chain links TRBV6-5 to TRBJ1-4; possibly TRBD1 for D (5 bases). Trimming left V 4 bases short and J 8 bases short, with 11 bases between. Germline-derived CDR1 and CDR2 are MNHEY and SVGAGI. This CDR3 contains 13 residues. CDR3 sequence: CASSLAGDEKLFF. In DNA, the CDR3 is TGTGCCAGCAGTTTGGCGGGGGACGAAAAACTGTTTTTT.

The J gene is TRBJ2-3, the V gene TRBV18; 11 nucleotides align to TRBD2. Trimming removed 4 bases from V and 2 bases from J; junction bases left unmatched: 8. CDR3 length: 17 amino acids. Germline V CDR1 and CDR2: KGHSH, LQKENI. CDR3 sequence: CASSREWGLAATDTQYF. The DNA of the CDR3 is TGTGCCAGCTCACGAGAGTGGGGACTAGCGGCCACAGATACGCAGTATTTT.

J is TRBJ1-2 and V is TRBV6-1; 7 bases are a match to TRBD1. The J segment lost 1 base and the V segment lost 2 bases, leaving 7 bases of the junction unmatched. From germline, CDR1 is MNHNS and CDR2 SASEGT. The CDR3 consists of 16 residues. The CDR3 sequence: CASSEFSTGSNYGYTF. For the CDR3, the DNA is TGTGCCAGCAGTGAATTCTCGACAGGGAGTAACTATGGCTACACCTTC.

The V and J genes are TRBV28 and TRBJ2-7; perhaps TRBD1 as D (6 bases). This CDR3 has 12 amino acids. Per the germline V gene, CDR1 is MDHEN and CDR2 is SYDVKM. V dropped 8 bases and J dropped 3 bases, with 11 bases sitting between them. The CDR3 spells CASYGRGYEQYF. The DNA of the CDR3 is TGTGCCAGCTATGGCAGGGGCTACGAGCAGTACTTC.

This chain joins TRBV24-1 and TRBJ1-3; 8 bases agree with TRBD1. The CDR3 loop spans 15 amino acids. Trimming took 3 bases from V and 6 from J; bases not matched to a gene: 6. From germline, CDR1 is KGHDR and CDR2 SFDVKD. CDR3 loop: CATSDPGTGENTIYF. In DNA form, the CDR3 reads TGTGCCACCAGTGATCCCGGGACAGGAGAAAACACCATATATTTT.

The chain combines TRBV18 with TRBJ1-4; possibly TRBD1 for D (5 bases). Germline V gives CDR1 KGHSH, CDR2 LQKENI. Between the trimmed V and J ends, which lost 2 bases and 4 bases, there was a span of 11 bases. The CDR3 covers 15 residues. The CDR3 coding sequence is TGTGCCAGCTCACCAGGATTCGGGGGTAATGAAAAACTGTTTTTT. It codes for CASSPGFGGNEKLFF.

This clone showed up many times. V is TRBV2 and J is TRBJ2-5; D not resolved. Germline lookup yields CDR1 SNHLY and CDR2 FYNNEI. The ends were cut back, 2 bases at V and 5 bases at J, with 15 bases in the middle. The CDR3 is 15 amino acids. The CDR3 spells CASSETRTQAETQYF. The CDR3 DNA is TGTGCCAGCAGTGAAACCCGAACCCAGGCGGAGACCCAGTACTTC.

This rearrangement joins TRBV7-9 to TRBJ2-6; no definite D call. Germline V gene data show CDR1 as SEHNR and CDR2 as FQNEAQ (reference sequence). The CDR3 covers 15 residues. V dropped 2 bases and J dropped 3 bases, with 8 bases sitting between them. CDR3 sequence: CASSLPRFGANVLTF. The CDR3 nucleotides read TGTGCCAGCAGCTTACCCAGGTTTGGGGCCAACGTCCTGACTTTC.

The V gene is TRBV7-9, the J gene TRBJ2-7, with TRBD1 matching 8 bases. From germline, CDR1 is SEHNR and CDR2 FQNEAQ (reference sequence). Losses at the gene ends were 5 bases for V and 5 bases for J; bases not matched to a gene: 5. CDR3 length: 13 residues. CDR3 sequence: CASSVGQVHEQYF. The CDR3 DNA reads TGTGCCAGCAGCGTGGGACAGGTACACGAGCAGTACTTC.

This clone was seen only a few times. The chain carries TRBV12-3 or TRBV12-4 and TRBJ1-5, with 8 bases identical to TRBD1. This CDR3 is 13 amino acids long. With V trimmed by 8 bases and J by 5 bases, 5 bases remained unmatched. The CDR3 DNA is TGTGCCAGCGGGACAGGACTTGATCAGCCCCAGCATTTT. Its protein product is CASGTGLDQPQHF.

V and J are TRBV21-1 and TRBJ2-7; the table's D call, TRBD2, has no DNA check behind it. TRBV21-1 is a pseudogene segment. The CDR3 consists of 18 residues. CDR3 in DNA: TGTGCCAGCAAGGGATATAGTCGGGGACTAGCCATCTCCTACGAGCAGTACTTC. The encoded protein is CASKGYSRGLAISYEQYF.

The rearrangement joins TRBV5-1 to TRBJ2-1; D possibly corresponds to TRBD2 (5 bases). V was pared by 9 bases and J by 0 bases, with 10 bases between. This CDR3 region has 13 residues. In germline, CDR1 is SGHRS, CDR2 YFSETQ. CDR3 protein: CATGESSYNEQFF. DNA for the CDR3: TGCGCCACCGGGGAGAGCTCCTACAATGAGCAGTTCTTC.